One sample yielded the 8 T cell receptor beta chains listed below, sequenced in a study of OX40 agonist ivuxolimab in advanced cancers. Method: immunoSEQ multiplex PCR; TCRdb's copy keeps in-frame clones and lacks some. The table records around 77,000 clones, roughly 89% of them present only once. Sample: CD4+ or CD8+ T cells sorted from blood, taken in a trial of the OX40 agonist ivuxolimab. The receptors here all came from an adult with an advanced solid tumor such as melanoma, head and neck, liver or kidney cancer.

This clone was picked up one time. The chain is built from TRBV5-1 and TRBJ1-2, with D maybe TRBD1 (6 bases). CDR1 is SGHRS, CDR2 YFSETQ, per germline. Trimming took 6 bases from V and 5 from J, leaving 17 bases between them. This CDR3 is 14 amino acids long. CDR3 sequence reads: CASTGGTGWYGYTF. The CDR3 DNA reads TGCGCCAGCACCGGGGGCACAGGGTGGTATGGCTACACCTTC.

The chain employs TRBV7-2 and TRBJ1-1; 7 bases line up with TRBD1. CDR1 is SGHTA, CDR2 FQGNSA, per germline. V lost 5 bases and J lost 1; bases outside the gene matches: 7. This CDR3 is 15 amino acids long. The CDR3 DNA reads as TGTGCCAGCAGCCCTGGACAGGTTTGGAACACTGAAGCTTTCTTT. Its protein product is CASSPGQVWNTEAFF.

The chain combines TRBV6-4 with TRBJ2-7, with no clear D. The V end was cut by 7 bases, the J end by 4 bases, with 20 bases between. The V gene's germline CDR1 is MRHNA and CDR2 SNTAGT. The CDR3 contains 15 residues. CDR3 protein: CASMWPDRNLYEQYF. In nucleotides, the CDR3 is TGTGCCAGCATGTGGCCGGACCGAAACCTTTACGAGCAGTACTTC.

The rearrangement links TRBV29-1 to TRBJ2-7; maybe TRBD2 (6 bases). Germline loops: CDR1 SQVTM, CDR2 ANQGSEA. The CDR3 has 16 residues. V lost 2 bases, J lost 0 bases, and 17 bases lay in between. The CDR3 reads CSVEFSRDSDSYEQYF. The CDR3 DNA reads TGCAGCGTTGAATTTTCCCGGGACTCCGACTCCTACGAGCAGTACTTC.

The chain couples TRBV5-1 to TRBJ1-2; D is unclear. Per the germline V gene, CDR1 is SGHRS and CDR2 is YFSETQ. Trimming stripped 3 bases from V and 1 base from J, with 22 bases between. CDR3 size: 18 residues. The CDR3 coding sequence is TGCGCCAGCAGCTGGGAGGGCGCGAGAGACGGATATAACTATGGCTACACCTTC. Encoded protein: CASSWEGARDGYNYGYTF. The full variable domain, its missing parts supplied by reference TRBV5-1 and TRBJ1-2, is KAGVTQTPRYLIKTRGQQVTLSCSPISGHRSVSWYQQTPGQGLQFLFEYFSETQRNKGNFPGRFSGRQFSNSRSEMNVSTLELGDSALYLCASSWEGARDGYNYGYTFGSGTRLTVV.

V usage is TRBV5-1 and J usage is TRBJ2-5, with D unclear. This CDR3 has 14 residues. V was clipped by 3 bases and J by 2 bases, with 11 bases between them. Germline V gene data show CDR1 as SGHRS and CDR2 as YFSETQ. CDR3 sequence (DNA): TGCGCCAGCAGCTACCAGACACCACAAGAGACCCAGTACTTC. It is translated as CASSYQTPQETQYF.

The V gene is TRBV2, the J gene TRBJ1-2; D ambiguous. CDR3 size: 13 residues. The V and J ends lost 7 bases and 8 bases respectively, with 17 bases between them. Germline V gene sequence: CDR1 SNHLY, CDR2 FYNNEI. CDR3 amino acids: CASTPDRTGGYTF. DNA of the CDR3: TGTGCCAGCACCCCGGACCGGACCGGGGGCTACACCTTC. Together with reference TRBV2 and TRBJ1-2, the CDR3 gives the full variable domain: EPEVTQTPSHQVTQMGQEVILRCVPISNHLYFYWYRQILGQKVEFLVSFYNNEISEKSEIFDDQFSVERPDGSNFTLKIRSTKLEDSAMYFCASTPDRTGGYTFGSGTRLTVV.

This sequence joins TRBV5-1 and TRBJ2-1; possible D gene TRBD2, 5 bases. Germline CDR1 SGHRS, CDR2 YFSETQ. The germline V and J ends were trimmed by 4 bases and 2 bases, with 7 bases remaining between them. CDR3 length equals 13 residues. The CDR3 region is CASSTGTYNEQFF. The CDR3 DNA follows: TGCGCCAGCAGCACGGGGACCTACAATGAGCAGTTCTTC. The whole variable domain, filled in from reference TRBV5-1 and TRBJ2-1, reads KAGVTQTPRYLIKTRGQQVTLSCSPISGHRSVSWYQQTPGQGLQFLFEYFSETQRNKGNFPGRFSGRQFSNSRSEMNVSTLELGDSALYLCASSTGTYNEQFFGPGTRLTVL.